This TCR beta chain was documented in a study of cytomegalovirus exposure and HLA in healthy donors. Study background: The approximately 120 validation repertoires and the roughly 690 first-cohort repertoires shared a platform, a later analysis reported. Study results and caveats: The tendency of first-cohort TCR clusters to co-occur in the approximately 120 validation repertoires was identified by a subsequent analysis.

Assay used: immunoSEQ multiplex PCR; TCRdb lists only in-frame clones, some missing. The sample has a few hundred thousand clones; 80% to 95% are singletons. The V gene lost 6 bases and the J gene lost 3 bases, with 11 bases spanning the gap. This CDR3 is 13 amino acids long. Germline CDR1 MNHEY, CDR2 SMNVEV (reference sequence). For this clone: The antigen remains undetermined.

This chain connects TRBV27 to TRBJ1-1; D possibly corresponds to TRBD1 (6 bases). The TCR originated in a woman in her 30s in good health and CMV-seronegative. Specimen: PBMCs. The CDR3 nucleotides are TGTGCCAGCAGGGAAGGGGGGGACACTGAAGCTTTCTTT. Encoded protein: CASREGGDTEAFF.